Shown below are 23 T cell receptor beta chains from a single sample sequenced in a study of T cell repertoires in cytomegalovirus infection. Each CDR3 protein is one row after TCRdb ran MiXCR on the reads. The table lists some 350,000 distinct CDR3 sequences, about a sixth of them singletons, with approximately 10% in the top ten. Sequencing input: PBMCs. All receptors derive from a human donor in good health (CMV status not recorded). Some clones in this sample may be carry-over from other donors' samples.

The chain employs TRBV7-2 and TRBJ2-7; TRBD2 aligns across 10 bases. The CDR3 covers 15 residues. Unmatched junction bases numbered 3, after V lost 1 base and J lost 3 bases. CDR1 SGHTA and CDR2 FQGNSA come from the germline V gene. The CDR3 region is CASSLEGTSVYEQYF. CDR3 nucleotide sequence: TGTGCCAGCAGCTTAGAGGGGACTAGCGTCTACGAGCAGTACTTC.

This clonotype showed up just a few times. The chain employs TRBV7-2 and TRBJ1-1; D possibly corresponds to TRBD1 (5 bases). V dropped 5 bases and J dropped 8 bases, with 15 bases sitting between them. The CDR3 contains 13 residues. Per the germline V gene, CDR1 is SGHTA and CDR2 is FQGNSA. The chain's CDR3 is CASSTGRPFEAFF. The CDR3 nucleotides are TGTGCCAGCAGCACGGGACGGCCGTTCGAAGCTTTCTTT.

This clonotype was observed a handful of times. The chain employs TRBV10-1 and TRBJ2-5, with TRBD2 identical over 8 bases. V gave up 2 bases and J gave up 4 bases; unmatched junction bases: 6. This CDR3 contains 15 residues. Per germline, CDR1 WNHNN and CDR2 SYGVQD (reference sequence). The CDR3 DNA reads as TGCGCCAGCAGTGAGCGAGCGGGAGTAGGAGAGACCCAGTACTTC. It specifies CASSERAGVGETQYF.

This sequence joins TRBV12-3 or TRBV12-4 and TRBJ2-7; D is uncertain. Trimming cost V 4 bases and J 2 bases, with 12 bases left between them. The CDR3 is 14 amino acids. The CDR3 loop is CASSSPEIPYEQYF. The CDR3 region has the DNA TGTGCCAGCAGTTCCCCAGAGATCCCCTACGAGCAGTACTTC.

This clonotype was counted many times. The chain joins TRBV7-8 to TRBJ2-3, with 9 nucleotides matching TRBD2. Trimming took 5 bases from V and 6 from J; bases not matched to a gene: 9. The CDR3 sequence is 15 residues long. Germline values: CDR1 SGHVS, CDR2 FQNEAQ. CDR3 sequence: CASSRAGTSLDTQYF. CDR3 sequence (DNA): TGTGCCAGCAGCCGAGCCGGGACTAGCTTGGATACGCAGTATTTT.

This clonotype has ten or more counts. The chain recombines TRBV11-3 with TRBJ2-5; D is ambiguous. Trimming pared 0 bases from V and 2 bases from J, leaving 7 bases between. The germline V gene encodes CDR1 SGHNT and CDR2 YENEEA. This CDR3 has 14 residues. CDR3 amino acids: CASSLDGRQETQYF. The CDR3 nucleotides read TGTGCCAGCAGCTTAGATGGCAGGCAAGAGACCCAGTACTTC.

The chain employs TRBV7-2 and TRBJ2-6; 10 nucleotides agree with TRBD1. The CDR3 loop spans 19 amino acids. After removal of 4 bases from V and 0 bases from J, the junction contained 9 bases not matched to a gene. Germline CDR1 SGHTA, CDR2 FQGNSA. CDR3 protein: CASSSTGGQGYSGANVLTF. The CDR3 DNA is TGTGCCAGCAGCTCCACCGGGGGACAGGGGTACTCTGGGGCCAACGTCCTGACTTTC.

This clonotype was counted only a few times. The chain uses TRBV19 and TRBJ2-7, with TRBD2 identical over 9 bases. This CDR3 comprises 16 residues. The germline V gene encodes CDR1 LNHDA and CDR2 SQIVND (reference sequence). V dropped 4 bases and J dropped 5; count of bases not matched to a gene: 12. The CDR3 loop reads CASSRLLAGPNHEQYF. DNA of the CDR3: TGTGCCAGTAGTAGACTTCTAGCGGGGCCCAACCACGAGCAGTACTTC.

In this sample, this clonotype turned up many times. The rearrangement links TRBV7-9 to TRBJ2-1; no reliable D call. This CDR3 region has 15 residues. Trimming removed 1 base from V and 1 base from J, with 8 bases in between. In germline, CDR1 is SEHNR, CDR2 FQNEAQ (reference sequence). CDR3 sequence reads: CASSLVPSSYNEQFF. The CDR3, as DNA: TGTGCCAGCAGCTTAGTCCCCAGTTCCTACAATGAGCAGTTCTTC.

There are many counts of this clonotype. The CDR3 DNA reads as TGTGCCAGCAGCACCGGGACAGTCACAGATACGCAGTATTTT. This translates into CASSTGTVTDTQYF. The chain uses TRBV7-2 and TRBJ2-3; 7 nucleotides line up with TRBD1. Trimming at V came to 5 bases and at J to 2 bases, leaving 4 bases not matched to a gene. The germline V gene encodes CDR1 SGHTA and CDR2 FQGNSA. The CDR3 loop spans 14 amino acids. Filled out from reference TRBV7-2 and TRBJ2-3, the complete variable domain reads GAGVSQSPSNKVTEKGKDVELRCDPISGHTALYWYRQSLGQGLEFLIYFQGNSAPDKSGLPSDRFSAERTGGSVSTLTIQRTQQEDSAVYLCASSTGTVTDTQYFGPGTRLTVL.

The table lists this clonotype with many counts. The chain links TRBV7-2 to TRBJ1-1; D unresolved. V lost 3 bases and J lost 1, with 12 bases in between. Per the germline V gene, CDR1 is SGHTA and CDR2 is FQGNSA. The length of the CDR3 is 15 residues. CDR3 bases: TGTGCCAGCAGCTTTCTCCCGATGGGGAACACTGAAGCTTTCTTT. This codes for CASSFLPMGNTEAFF.

In its sample, this clonotype was seen a few times. This chain links TRBV20-1 with TRBJ1-2, with D tentatively TRBD1 (6 bases). Germline V lookup: CDR1 DFQATT, CDR2 SNEGSKA (reference sequence). The V gene lost 4 bases and the J gene lost 2 bases, with 14 bases spanning the gap. The CDR3 loop spans 14 amino acids. The CDR3 DNA reads TGCAGTGCTACCGGTGGCAGGGGAAACTATGGCTACACCTTC. It specifies CSATGGRGNYGYTF.

This clonotype appeared many times. The chain joins TRBV6-6 to TRBJ2-5; D gene uncertain. V was pared by 0 bases and J by 1 base, with 9 bases between. This CDR3 region has 15 residues. Germline values: CDR1 MNHNY, CDR2 SVGAGI (reference sequence). The CDR3 bases are TGTGCCAGCAGTTACTCCTCCGAGCTCCAAGAGACCCAGTACTTC. Residues: CASSYSSELQETQYF.

At least ten counts were recorded for this clonotype. This CDR3 reads CASSLLRGPGKLFF. CDR3 sequence (DNA): TGTGCCAGCAGCTTATTAAGGGGTCCTGGAAAACTGTTTTTT. The V and J genes are TRBV7-8 and TRBJ1-4; possible D gene TRBD1, 5 bases. Germline V gene sequence: CDR1 SGHVS, CDR2 FQNEAQ. Trimming stripped 2 bases from V and 10 bases from J, with 14 bases between. This CDR3 region has 14 residues.

This clonotype was detected a few times. The J gene is TRBJ2-1, the V gene TRBV12-3 or TRBV12-4, with TRBD2 identical over 8 bases. The CDR3 runs 16 residues. V was clipped by 5 bases and J by 5 bases; unmatched bases: 11. The CDR3 loop is CASSATSVGRDNEQFF. The DNA of the CDR3 is TGTGCCAGCAGTGCGACTAGCGTGGGGCGGGACAATGAGCAGTTCTTC.

This clonotype was seen a handful of times. The chain's CDR3 is CASSEIGYEQYF. The CDR3 region has the DNA TGTGCCAGCAGTGAGATCGGGTACGAGCAGTACTTC. The gene calls are TRBV2 and TRBJ2-7; D call uncertain. The CDR3 spans 12 residues. The V and J ends lost 3 bases and 4 bases respectively, with 7 bases between them. CDR1 is SNHLY, CDR2 FYNNEI, per germline.

This sequence joins TRBV10-3 and TRBJ2-7; the match to TRBD1 covers 8 bases. Trimming removed 2 bases from V and 3 bases from J; junction bases left unmatched: 6. The CDR3 extends over 15 amino acids. Per the germline V gene, CDR1 is ENHRY and CDR2 is SYGVKD. The CDR3 loop reads CAISEAQGGIYEQYF. The CDR3 nucleotides read TGTGCCATCAGTGAGGCACAGGGGGGAATCTACGAGCAGTACTTC.

The chain joins TRBV5-1 to TRBJ1-5, with 10 bases that match TRBD1. From germline, CDR1 is SGHRS and CDR2 YFSETQ. The CDR3 is made up of 17 amino acids. V shed 3 bases, J shed 2 bases, and the junction held 8 bases outside the gene matches. CDR3 amino acids: CASSSGTGDPGNQPQHF. In nucleotides, the CDR3 is TGCGCCAGCAGCTCCGGGACAGGGGATCCGGGCAATCAGCCCCAGCATTTT.

The J gene is TRBJ1-4, the V gene TRBV6-2 or TRBV6-3, with D uncertain. Germline values: CDR1 MNHEY, CDR2 SVGEGT. Trimming removed 2 bases at V and 8 bases at J, with 6 bases between. The CDR3 contains 12 residues. The CDR3 loop is CASSYAEEKLFF. The CDR3 DNA follows: TGTGCCAGCAGTTACGCCGAAGAAAAACTGTTTTTT.

This clonotype was detected a few times. This chain joins TRBV19 and TRBJ2-6, with D perhaps TRBD2 (5 bases). The CDR3 runs to 15 residues. Trimming removed 7 bases at V and 3 bases at J, with 13 bases between. Germline-derived CDR1 and CDR2 are LNHDA and SQIVND (reference sequence). CDR3 protein: CASKEGIIGANVLTF. The CDR3 DNA reads TGTGCCAGTAAAGAGGGTATCATTGGGGCCAACGTCCTGACTTTC. The full variable domain, in which reference TRBV19 and TRBJ2-6 provide the parts outside the CDR3, is DGGITQSPKYLFRKEGQNVTLSCEQNLNHDAMYWYRQDPGQGLRLIYYSQIVNDFQKGDIAEGYSVSREKKESFPLTVTSAQKNPTAFYLCASKEGIIGANVLTFGAGSRLTVL.

This clonotype came up many times. The chain uses TRBV7-6 and TRBJ2-3, with 7 bases that match TRBD2. The CDR3 is made up of 15 amino acids. V shed 3 bases and J 0 bases; nucleotides not matched to a gene: 3. Looked up from germline, CDR1 is SGHVS and CDR2 is FNYEAQ. In DNA, the CDR3 is TGTGCCAGCAGCTTTAGCGGGCGTAGCACAGATACGCAGTATTTT. Encoded protein: CASSFSGRSTDTQYF.

This clonotype has only a few counts. The genes are TRBV11-2 and TRBJ2-7; no definite D call. Germline values: CDR1 SGHAT, CDR2 FQNNGV. V lost 5 bases to trimming and J lost 5 bases, with 10 bases between them. CDR3 length equals 12 residues. The CDR3 DNA sequence: TGTGCCAGCAGCGTACAGTCCCACGAGCAGTACTTC. Its translation is CASSVQSHEQYF. The whole variable domain, filled in from reference TRBV11-2 and TRBJ2-7, reads EAGVAQSPRYKIIEKRQSVAFWCNPISGHATLYWYQQILGQGPKLLIQFQNNGVVDDSQLPKDRFSAERLKGVDSTLKIQPAKLEDSAVYLCASSVQSHEQYFGPGTRLTVT.

The J gene is TRBJ2-1, the V gene TRBV7-2, with D maybe TRBD2 (5 bases). The CDR3 has 16 residues. V was pared by 6 bases and J by 0 bases, with 15 bases between. Germline lookup yields CDR1 SGHTA and CDR2 FQGNSA. CDR3 loop: CASSSRTGSSYNEQFF. In DNA form, the CDR3 reads TGTGCCAGCAGTTCCCGTACGGGAAGCTCCTACAATGAGCAGTTCTTC.